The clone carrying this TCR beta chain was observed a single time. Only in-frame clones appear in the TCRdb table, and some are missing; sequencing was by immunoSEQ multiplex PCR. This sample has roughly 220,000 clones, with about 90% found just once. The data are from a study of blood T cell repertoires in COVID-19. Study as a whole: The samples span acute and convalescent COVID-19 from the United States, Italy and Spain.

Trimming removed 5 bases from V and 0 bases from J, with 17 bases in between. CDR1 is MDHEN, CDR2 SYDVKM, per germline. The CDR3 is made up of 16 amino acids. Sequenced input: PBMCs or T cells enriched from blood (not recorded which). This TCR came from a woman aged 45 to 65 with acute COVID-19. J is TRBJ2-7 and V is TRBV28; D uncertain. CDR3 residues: CASSPLFRGASYEQYF. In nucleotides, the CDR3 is TGTGCCAGCAGTCCCCTATTTCGCGGAGCCTCCTACGAGCAGTACTTC. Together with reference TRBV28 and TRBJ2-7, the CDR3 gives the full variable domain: DVKVTQSSRYLVKRTGEKVFLECVQDMDHENMFWYRQDPGLGLRLIYFSYDVKMKEKGDIPEGYSVSREKKERFSLILESASTNQTSMYLCASSPLFRGASYEQYFGPGTRLTVT.